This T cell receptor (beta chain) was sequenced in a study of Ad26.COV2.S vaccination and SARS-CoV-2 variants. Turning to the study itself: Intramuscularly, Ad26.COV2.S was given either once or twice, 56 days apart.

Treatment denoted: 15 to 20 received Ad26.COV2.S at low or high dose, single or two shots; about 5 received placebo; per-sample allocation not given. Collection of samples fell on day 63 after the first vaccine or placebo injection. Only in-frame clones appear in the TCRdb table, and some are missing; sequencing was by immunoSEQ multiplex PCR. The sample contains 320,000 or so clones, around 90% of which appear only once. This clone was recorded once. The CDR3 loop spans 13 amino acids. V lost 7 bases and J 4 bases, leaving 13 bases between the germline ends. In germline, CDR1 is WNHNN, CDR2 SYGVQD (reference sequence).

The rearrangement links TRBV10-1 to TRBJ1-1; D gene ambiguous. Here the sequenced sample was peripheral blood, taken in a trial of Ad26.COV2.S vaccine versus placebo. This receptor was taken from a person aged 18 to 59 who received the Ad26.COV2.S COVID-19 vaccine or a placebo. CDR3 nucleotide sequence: TGCGCCAGCACGGAACGGATGGGCACTGAAGCTTTCTTT. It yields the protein CASTERMGTEAFF.